The 10 T cell receptor beta chains reported below all come from one sample, sequenced in a study of cytomegalovirus exposure and HLA in healthy donors. PCR was performed using 60 Vbeta and 13 Jbeta primers. Sequencing used immunoSEQ multiplex PCR; TCRdb keeps in-frame clones, though not all of them. The data show roughly 180,000 clones, with 82% seen just once and 1.5% held by the top ten. Material for sequencing was PBMCs. The receptors come from a male donor in good health and CMV-seronegative.

The genes are TRBV29-1 and TRBJ2-1; TRBD2 agrees at 11 bases. CDR1 SQVTM and CDR2 ANQGSEA come from the germline V gene. The V segment lost 2 bases and the J segment 9 bases; nucleotides outside the gene matches: 6. The CDR3 contains 14 residues. The CDR3 bases are TGCAGCGTTGAATTGTTAGCGGGAGGGGGTGAGCAGTTCTTC. Its protein product is CSVELLAGGGEQFF.

The chain couples TRBV9 to TRBJ2-3; 8 nucleotides agree with TRBD2. The CDR3 spans 15 residues. Germline V lookup: CDR1 SGDLS, CDR2 YYNGEE. V lost 4 bases to trimming and J lost 2 bases; unmatched junction nucleotides: 6. As DNA, the CDR3 is TGTGCCAGCAGCTTTAGAGCGGGAGACACAGATACGCAGTATTTT. It is translated as CASSFRAGDTDTQYF. Full variable domain (remainder filled in from reference TRBV9 and TRBJ2-3): DSGVTQTPKHLITATGQRVTLRCSPRSGDLSVYWYQQSLDQGLQFLIQYYNGEERAKGNILERFSAQQFPDLHSELNLSSLELGDSALYFCASSFRAGDTDTQYFGPGTRLTVL.

The chain is built from TRBV28 and TRBJ1-5; 7 nucleotides align to TRBD1. The germline CDR1 and CDR2 sequences are MDHEN and SYDVKM. V was pared by 7 bases and J by 1 base, with 4 bases of the junction left unmatched. This CDR3 comprises 14 residues. The DNA for the CDR3 is TGTGCCAGCACCTTCAGGGGGAGCAATCAGCCCCAGCATTTT. Its protein is CASTFRGSNQPQHF.

Worth noting for this clone: One end of the junction varies from germline; a read error may be responsible. The chain joins TRBV7-9 to TRBJ2-7, with D possibly being TRBD2 (5 bases). Per germline, CDR1 SEHNR and CDR2 FQNEAQ (reference sequence). The CDR3 is 15 amino acids. The CDR3 DNA follows: TGTTCCAGCAGCGCGGCGACGGGATTCTCCTACGAGCAGTACTTC. Protein: CSSSAATGFSYEQYF.

This clone was recorded only once. The chain carries TRBV2 and TRBJ2-7; 8 bases line up with TRBD1. CDR1 is SNHLY, CDR2 FYNNEI, per germline. This CDR3 has 15 amino acids. The ends lost 2 bases at V and 5 bases at J; junction bases unmatched: 8. The CDR3 here is CASSEKSGGTNEQYF. CDR3 nucleotides: TGTGCCAGCAGTGAAAAATCAGGGGGCACGAACGAGCAGTACTTC.

The DNA of the CDR3 is TGTGCCAGTTCCCGGCGGGGACCCTCCTACGAGCAGTACTTC. Translation gives CASSRRGPSYEQYF. The chain recombines TRBV19 with TRBJ2-7, with a tentative D call TRBD2 (6 bases). This CDR3 spans 14 amino acids. Trimming removed 8 bases from V and 0 bases from J, with 14 bases in between. Germline CDR1 is LNHDA and CDR2 is SQIVND (reference sequence).

The chain combines TRBV18 with TRBJ2-7; possibly TRBD2 for D (6 bases). CDR3 length: 15 residues. Germline assignment: CDR1 KGHSH and CDR2 LQKENI. Trimming removed 5 bases from V and 7 bases from J, with 21 bases in between. The CDR3 DNA sequence: TGTGCCAGCTCAGCGGCGGTGGGAGCCGCGGGGGAGCAGTACTTC. Translation gives CASSAAVGAAGEQYF.

The CDR3 loop reads CASSSDWSSYNSPLHF. The CDR3 DNA reads TGCGCCAGCAGCTCGGACTGGAGCTCCTATAATTCACCCCTCCACTTT. V usage is TRBV5-1 and J usage is TRBJ1-6; D unclear. The CDR3 extends over 16 amino acids. Trimming removed 3 bases at V and 0 bases at J, with 10 bases between. Germline V CDR1 and CDR2: SGHRS, YFSETQ. The full variable domain, its missing parts supplied by reference TRBV5-1 and TRBJ1-6, is KAGVTQTPRYLIKTRGQQVTLSCSPISGHRSVSWYQQTPGQGLQFLFEYFSETQRNKGNFPGRFSGRQFSNSRSEMNVSTLELGDSALYLCASSSDWSSYNSPLHFGNGTRLTVT.

The chain combines TRBV4-3 with TRBJ1-2; maybe TRBD1 (6 bases). Trimming pared 0 bases from V and 4 bases from J, leaving 21 bases between. This CDR3 has 18 amino acids. Germline loops: CDR1 LGHNA, CDR2 YSLEER. The DNA for the CDR3 is TGCGCCAGCAGCCAAGAGGCCGCAATACTTGGACAGACCTATGGCTACACCTTC. Its translation is CASSQEAAILGQTYGYTF.

This clone occurred once. V gene TRBV27 combines with J gene TRBJ2-2, with 11 positions matching TRBD2. CDR3 length: 16 amino acids. CDR1 is MNHEY, CDR2 SMNVEV, per germline (reference sequence). The J segment lost 1 base and the V segment lost 6 bases, leaving 4 bases of the junction unmatched. As DNA, the CDR3 is TGTGCCAGCAGAGTACTAGCGGGAGAGAACACCGGGGAGCTGTTTTTT. This gives the protein CASRVLAGENTGELFF.